One and the same sample provided the 29 T cell receptor beta chains below, sequenced in a study of response to subunit inactivated influenza vaccine. In TCRdb, the RT-PCR reads were re-called with MiXCR into one record per CDR3 protein. This sample yields 710,000 or so distinct CDR3 sequences, of which approximately 14% are seen a single time; approximately 10% belongs to the top ten. The sample consisted of PBMCs from blood, taken 11 to 12 days after vaccination. Source of these receptors: a man aged 45-65 years who received an inactivated influenza vaccine.

V and J are TRBV20-1 and TRBJ1-1; D might be TRBD1 (5 bases). The length of the CDR3 is 14 residues. Trimming left V 0 bases short and J 5 bases short, with 13 bases between. Per the germline V gene, CDR1 is DFQATT and CDR2 is SNEGSKA (reference sequence). The CDR3 bases are TGCAGTGCTAGAGATGGGGCCGGGGTGACTGAAGCTTTCTTT. Amino acids: CSARDGAGVTEAFF.

V is TRBV4-2 and J is TRBJ2-3, with D possibly TRBD1 on 6 matching bases. Germline V CDR1 and CDR2: LGHNA, YNFKEQ. V lost 6 bases, J lost 4 bases, and 17 bases lay in between. The CDR3 has 15 amino acids. The CDR3 nucleotides are TGTGCCAGCAGTCAAAGGGCAGGGGAAGCAGATACGCAGTATTTT. Encoded protein: CASSQRAGEADTQYF.

The rearrangement links TRBV27 to TRBJ1-3; a weak D match, TRBD1 (5 bases). CDR1 and CDR2 from the germline V gene are MNHEY and SMNVEV (reference sequence). Deletions cut 5 bases from V and 10 bases from J, with 21 bases between. This CDR3 is 15 amino acids long. Written as DNA, the CDR3 is TGTGCCAGCAGTCCCTCCCGGGGCGGTCCGTGGACCATATATTTT. This translates into CASSPSRGGPWTIYF.

This clonotype turned up a few times. CDR3 amino acids: CASSADRGWDTEAFF. CDR3 sequence (DNA): TGTGCCAGCAGTGCAGACAGGGGCTGGGACACTGAAGCTTTCTTT. The chain joins TRBV6-1 to TRBJ1-1; 8 bases line up with TRBD1. Trimming took 4 bases from V and 3 from J; bases not matched to a gene: 7. Germline lookup yields CDR1 MNHNS and CDR2 SASEGT. The CDR3 spans 15 residues.

In this sample, this clonotype turned up many times. The V gene is TRBV7-8, the J gene TRBJ1-1; no clear D gene. CDR3 length: 13 amino acids. Germline V lookup: CDR1 SGHVS, CDR2 FQNEAQ. Trimming removed 1 base from V and 4 bases from J, with 7 bases in between. CDR3 amino acids: CASSLGVGTEAFF. CDR3 nucleotides: TGTGCCAGCAGCTTAGGGGTGGGCACTGAAGCTTTCTTT.

This clonotype was found once. The chain employs TRBV6-2 or TRBV6-3 and TRBJ2-5; perhaps TRBD1 as D (5 bases). This CDR3 has 12 residues. The V gene's germline CDR1 is MNHEY and CDR2 SVGEGT. Trimming left V 6 bases short and J 5 bases short, with 10 bases between. The CDR3 DNA follows: TGTGCCAGCAGGGGGCCGGCGGAGACCCAGTACTTC. This sequence encodes CASRGPAETQYF.

The chain couples TRBV4-3 to TRBJ2-3; no clear D gene. V lost 3 bases to trimming and J lost 9 bases, with 13 bases between them. Germline CDR1 LGHNA, CDR2 YSLEER. The CDR3 extends over 13 amino acids. This chain's CDR3 is CASSQPGYHTQYF. In nucleotides, the CDR3 is TGCGCCAGCAGCCAGCCGGGCTACCACACGCAGTATTTT.

This clonotype showed up many times. J is TRBJ1-2 and V is TRBV12-3 or TRBV12-4, with no clear D. This CDR3 region has 12 residues. V lost 3 bases and J 4 bases, leaving 6 bases between the germline ends. CDR3 sequence reads: CASSFEGYGYTF. Here the CDR3 DNA reads TGTGCCAGCAGTTTTGAAGGCTATGGCTACACCTTC.

This clonotype was picked up a small number of times. The chain joins TRBV29-1 to TRBJ1-2, with 7 bases fitting TRBD1. Germline V gives CDR1 SQVTM, CDR2 ANQGSEA. V lost 4 bases to trimming and J lost 4 bases; unmatched junction nucleotides: 6. The length of the CDR3 is 13 residues. The CDR3 DNA follows: TGCAGCGTTGGCCAGAGGGACAGCTATGGCTACACCTTC. Its translation: CSVGQRDSYGYTF.

The CDR3 region is CASRPPGLVLTDTQYF. The DNA for the CDR3 is TGTGCCAGCAGACCGCCGGGACTAGTCTTGACAGATACGCAGTATTTT. This rearrangement joins TRBV5-6 to TRBJ2-3; 8 bases align to TRBD2. Germline CDR1 SGHDT, CDR2 YYEEEE. V trimming: 5 bases; J trimming: 3 bases; junction bases outside the gene matches: 11. The CDR3 covers 16 residues.

V usage is TRBV12-3 or TRBV12-4 and J usage is TRBJ1-2; no definite D call. The CDR3 has 13 amino acids. The germline V and J ends were trimmed by 6 bases and 5 bases, with 13 bases remaining between them. The CDR3 bases are TGTGCCAGCAGCCGTCCGGGTTTTTATGGCTACACCTTC. Its translation is CASSRPGFYGYTF.

This clonotype was picked up one time. The CDR3 region is CASSQDRQGGYGYTF. The CDR3, as DNA: TGTGCCAGCAGCCAGGACCGACAGGGCGGCTATGGCTACACCTTC. The gene calls are TRBV4-2 and TRBJ1-2; TRBD1 aligns across 7 bases. The CDR3 totals 15 residues. The V gene end was trimmed by 3 bases and the J gene end by 4 bases; junction bases not matched to a gene: 8. Germline V gives CDR1 LGHNA, CDR2 YNFKEQ.

This clonotype has only a few counts. The chain recombines TRBV6-5 with TRBJ2-7; 10 bases fit TRBD2. The CDR3 has 16 amino acids. V lost 2 bases and J lost 2; bases outside the gene matches: 6. The germline V gene encodes CDR1 MNHEY and CDR2 SVGAGI. CDR3 in amino acids: CASSYAKLAGPYEQYF. CDR3 bases: TGTGCCAGCAGTTACGCGAAACTAGCGGGGCCCTACGAGCAGTACTTC.

Details on this clonotype: One end of the junction varies from germline; a read error may be responsible. The rearrangement joins TRBV28 to TRBJ2-3; maybe TRBD1 (5 bases). CDR3 length: 15 amino acids. Germline assignment: CDR1 MDHEN and CDR2 SYDVKM. The CDR3 here is CASSFMSGSTDTKYF. CDR3 DNA: TGTGCCAGCAGTTTTATGTCAGGGTCCACAGATACGAAGTATTTT.

This clonotype was seen ten or more times. The chain is built from TRBV29-1 and TRBJ2-7, with a weak D call TRBD2 (5 bases). The CDR3 is made up of 13 amino acids. V shed 4 bases and J shed 0 bases, with 10 bases lying between them. Germline V CDR1 and CDR2: SQVTM, ANQGSEA. CDR3 DNA sequence: TGCAGCGTTGTATCTAGCCTCTCCTACGAGCAGTACTTC. Protein product: CSVVSSLSYEQYF.

This clonotype was seen repeatedly, ten times or more. The V gene is TRBV7-2, the J gene TRBJ2-1; D is possibly TRBD2 (5 bases). Germline CDR1 and CDR2: SGHTA and FQGNSA. V lost 4 bases and J 5 bases, leaving 9 bases between the germline ends. This CDR3 region has 13 residues. This CDR3 is CASSSRGHNEQFF. The CDR3 coding sequence is TGTGCCAGCAGCTCCCGGGGTCACAATGAGCAGTTCTTC.

This clonotype was seen a handful of times. The CDR3 region has the DNA TGTGCCAGCAGCCCTTCGGGACACTCTCAAGAGACCCAGTACTTC. It translates to CASSPSGHSQETQYF. The genes are TRBV5-5 and TRBJ2-5, with D perhaps TRBD1 (6 bases). The V gene's germline CDR1 is SGHKS and CDR2 YYEKEE (reference sequence). The CDR3 has 15 amino acids. The germline V and J ends were trimmed by 4 bases and 2 bases, with 15 bases remaining between them.

This rearrangement joins TRBV3-1 to TRBJ2-3; 7 positions agree with TRBD1. V trimming: 9 bases; J trimming: 2 bases; junction bases outside the gene matches: 11. CDR1 LGHDT and CDR2 YNNKEL come from the germline V gene (reference sequence). CDR3 size: 15 residues. CDR3 DNA sequence: TGTGCCAGTAGAAAAAGGGGGCAAATCACAGATACGCAGTATTTT. Its protein product is CASRKRGQITDTQYF.

This clonotype was observed a handful of times. V is TRBV12-3 or TRBV12-4 and J is TRBJ2-1, with TRBD2 matching 9 bases. The V and J ends lost 3 bases and 8 bases, in that order; junction bases with no gene match: 8. The length of the CDR3 is 15 residues. Written as DNA, the CDR3 is TGTGCCAGCAGTTTCTCGGGACTAGCATTCGATGAGCAGTTCTTC. The encoded protein is CASSFSGLAFDEQFF.

This clonotype was counted at least ten times. The V gene is TRBV5-1, the J gene TRBJ2-1; 7 bases are a match to TRBD1. Losses at the gene ends were 4 bases for V and 8 bases for J; bases not matched to a gene: 3. The CDR3 is 12 amino acids. From germline, CDR1 is SGHRS and CDR2 YFSETQ. The CDR3 region is CASSRQGYEQFF. CDR3 DNA: TGCGCCAGCAGCCGACAGGGCTATGAGCAGTTCTTC.

This CDR3 is CATSRDRGGETQYF. CDR3 bases: TGTGCCACCAGCAGAGATCGCGGTGGAGAGACCCAGTACTTC. This chain connects TRBV15 to TRBJ2-5; D is unresolved. Looked up from germline, CDR1 is LNHNV and CDR2 is YYDKDF (reference sequence). The length of the CDR3 is 14 residues. V gave up 0 bases and J gave up 4 bases, with 9 bases separating them.

CDR3 coding DNA: TGTGCCAGCAGCGTAAAAGACAGGAGGGCCGAGGGCGGGGAGCTGTTTTTT. This encodes CASSVKDRRAEGGELFF. The chain uses TRBV9 and TRBJ2-2, with D perhaps being TRBD1 or TRBD2 (6 bases each). The CDR3 consists of 17 residues. The V gene's germline CDR1 is SGDLS and CDR2 YYNGEE. Trimming took off 1 base at V and 7 bases at J, with 20 bases between the two ends. The full variable domain, completed using reference TRBV9 and TRBJ2-2, is DSGVTQTPKHLITATGQRVTLRCSPRSGDLSVYWYQQSLDQGLQFLIQYYNGEERAKGNILERFSAQQFPDLHSELNLSSLELGDSALYFCASSVKDRRAEGGELFFGEGSRLTVL.

This clonotype was seen many times. This chain joins TRBV10-3 and TRBJ2-7; D possibly uses TRBD1 or TRBD2 (5 bases each). The V gene's germline CDR1 is ENHRY and CDR2 SYGVKD. This CDR3 is built from 13 residues. V lost 9 bases and J lost 4, with 16 bases in between. CDR3 nucleotide sequence: TGTGCCATTAGGGGAGTAAACTTGTACGAGCAGTACTTC. Its protein product is CAIRGVNLYEQYF.

This chain links TRBV12-3 or TRBV12-4 with TRBJ2-6, with TRBD1 matching 8 bases. Losses at the gene ends were 6 bases for V and 0 bases for J; bases not matched to a gene: 10. The CDR3 consists of 18 residues. CDR3: CASRGPDRDFSGANVLTF. In DNA, the CDR3 is TGTGCCAGCAGGGGCCCGGACAGGGATTTCTCTGGGGCCAACGTCCTGACTTTC.

This clonotype was observed a few times. The chain couples TRBV29-1 to TRBJ1-1, with a possible D match to TRBD1 (5 bases). The CDR3 has 13 amino acids. Trimming removed 3 bases at V and 0 bases at J, with 8 bases between. CDR1 is SQVTM and CDR2 is ANQGSEA in the germline V gene. The CDR3 DNA reads TGCAGCGTTGAGAGACAGATGAACACTGAAGCTTTCTTT. It is translated as CSVERQMNTEAFF.

This clonotype was picked up a small number of times. V usage is TRBV12-3 or TRBV12-4 and J usage is TRBJ2-2; D unclear. V gave up 4 bases and J gave up 4 bases, with 4 bases separating them. This CDR3 has 12 amino acids. DNA for the CDR3: TGTGCCAGCAGTTCCCCCACCGGGGAGCTGTTTTTT. It specifies CASSSPTGELFF.

This clonotype has at least ten counts. The gene calls are TRBV5-5 and TRBJ1-2; the D gene is possibly TRBD1 (6 bases). Trimming left V 6 bases short and J 8 bases short, with 17 bases between. CDR1 SGHKS and CDR2 YYEKEE come from the germline V gene (reference sequence). There are 13 residues in the CDR3. CDR3 loop: CASTTHPQGGYTF. The CDR3 DNA follows: TGTGCCAGCACCACCCATCCACAGGGAGGCTACACCTTC.

This clonotype was seen more than once but under ten times. The rearrangement links TRBV4-2 to TRBJ2-1; 9 bases agree with TRBD2. The CDR3 is 15 amino acids. After removal of 4 bases from V and 6 bases from J, the junction contained 7 bases not matched to a gene. Germline loops: CDR1 LGHNA, CDR2 YNFKEQ. The CDR3 nucleotides are TGTGCCAGCAGCCTCGGGACTAGCAGAACCAATGAGCAGTTCTTC. As protein: CASSLGTSRTNEQFF.

V gene TRBV20-1 combines with J gene TRBJ1-1; D not certain. The V end lost 3 bases, the J end lost 3 bases, and 11 bases lay between the germline ends. In germline, CDR1 is DFQATT, CDR2 SNEGSKA (reference sequence). The CDR3 has 13 residues. DNA of the CDR3: TGCAGTGCTAGGAGGGTTTCGGACACTGAAGCTTTCTTT. Encoded protein: CSARRVSDTEAFF.